Below, 8 T cell receptor beta chains from the same sample are listed, as sequenced in a study of T cell repertoires in cytomegalovirus infection. No antigen has been identified for these receptors. TCRdb re-derived calls from the reads in MiXCR, one entry per CDR3 protein. The sample contains under 90,000 distinct CDR3 sequences, 45% to 50% of which appear only once. This specimen consisted of CD8+ T cells from cultured PBMCs, obtained from culture after CMV antigen stimulation. The receptors come from a human donor in good health (CMV status not recorded). Some clones in this sample may be carry-over from other donors' samples.

This sequence joins TRBV5-1 and TRBJ2-7, with 8 positions matching TRBD1. The J call may be wrong; the DNA end is better matched by TRBJ2-5. Per germline, CDR1 SGHRS and CDR2 YFSETQ. The CDR3 is 15 amino acids. CDR3 in amino acids: CASTLGQGLWETQYF. CDR3 in DNA: TGCGCCAGCACCCTCGGACAGGGTCTTTGGGAGACCCAGTACTTC.

The V and J genes are TRBV7-2 and TRBJ2-3; no clear D. CDR1 SGHTA and CDR2 FQGNSA come from the germline V gene. The V end lost 2 bases, the J end lost 0 bases, and 6 bases lay between the germline ends. CDR3 length equals 14 residues. CDR3 sequence reads: CASSLLHSTDTQYF. The CDR3 nucleotides are TGTGCCAGCAGCTTATTGCACAGCACAGATACGCAGTATTTT.

As to this clonotype: One end of the junction does not line up with germline, which may come from a read error. The rearrangement uses TRBV6-5 and TRBJ2-7; 10 bases map to TRBD2. CDR3 length equals 19 residues. CDR1 is MNHEY, CDR2 SVGAGI, per germline. CDR3 loop: CASSVKSSVLAGDSCEQYF. CDR3 DNA sequence: TGTGCCAGCAGTGTAAAATCTAGCGTCCTAGCGGGGGACTCCTGCGAGCAGTACTTC.

The gene calls are TRBV12-5 and TRBJ2-1; 14 nucleotides align to TRBD2. The V gene's germline CDR1 is LGHNT and CDR2 FRNRAP. Trimming removed 5 bases from V and 7 bases from J; junction bases left unmatched: 4. This CDR3 comprises 15 residues. The CDR3 protein is CASGSRTSGGNEQFF. For the CDR3, the DNA is TGTGCTAGTGGTAGCCGGACTAGCGGGGGGAATGAGCAGTTCTTC.

This chain links TRBV4-1 with TRBJ2-7; TRBD2 is a possible D gene (6 bases). V lost 1 base and J lost 0, with 10 bases in between. The CDR3 covers 15 residues. Germline values: CDR1 MGHRA, CDR2 YSYEKL. CDR3 in DNA: TGCGCCAGCAGCCAAGGGGAGGAGAGCTCCTACGAGCAGTACTTC. This translates into CASSQGEESSYEQYF.

As to this clonotype: The junction shows a germline mismatch at one end, possibly a read error. V usage is TRBV5-4 and J usage is TRBJ2-7; tentatively, D is TRBD1 or TRBD2 (5 bases each). CDR3 length: 11 amino acids. CDR1 SGHNT and CDR2 YYREEE come from the germline V gene (reference sequence). The CDR3 bases are TGTGCCAGCAGCTTCCGGGGCGAGGAGTACTTC. As protein: CASSFRGEEYF.

The table lists this clonotype with a few counts. The chain employs TRBV7-8 and TRBJ2-3, with 8 bases aligning to TRBD2. The trim removed 1 base at V and 5 bases at J, leaving 2 bases unmatched. Germline CDR1 SGHVS, CDR2 FQNEAQ. The length of the CDR3 is 14 residues. CDR3 region: CASSLDRGGDTQYF. The CDR3 DNA reads as TGTGCCAGCAGCTTAGACCGGGGGGGAGATACGCAGTATTTT.

This chain joins TRBV6-1 and TRBJ1-5; possibly TRBD1 for D (5 bases). The V gene lost 4 bases and the J gene lost 0 bases, with 16 bases spanning the gap. CDR1 and CDR2 from the germline V gene are MNHNS and SASEGT. This CDR3 spans 17 amino acids. The CDR3 here is CASSVTRQSYSNQPQHF. The CDR3 bases are TGTGCCAGCAGTGTCACGAGACAGTCTTATAGCAATCAGCCCCAGCATTTT.